The entry below describes one TCR beta chain. Its cognate antigen is unknown. The sample comes from a study of neoadjuvant anti-PD-1 for oral cavity cancer. The overall study: Patients without progression received a fourth nivolumab dose around day 43, then surgical resection on days 50-56.

These newly diagnosed stage II-IVA oral cavity squamous cell carcinoma patients had no prior systemic or radiation treatment. The repertoire was sequenced with immunoSEQ multiplex PCR; TCRdb's copy has only in-frame clones and lacks some. The table has about 72,000 clones, around 82% seen once. Study results and caveats: Pretreatment Treg/Th17 ratio correlated inversely with post-treatment tumor clonality.

Germline-derived CDR1 and CDR2 are SGHDT and YYEEEE. V was cut by 0 bases and J by 3 bases, with 10 bases left in between. The CDR3 covers 14 residues. The source is a person aged 40-85 years with oral cavity squamous cell carcinoma. Source: PBMCs, taken before nivolumab (anti-PD-1) treatment. J is TRBJ2-7 and V is TRBV5-6; D ambiguous. The CDR3 reads CASSLGRNFYEQYF. The CDR3 bases are TGTGCCAGCAGCTTGGGACGAAATTTCTACGAGCAGTACTTC.